This T cell receptor beta chain was found in a study of T cells expressing NK-cell markers. TCRdb reprocessed the 5' RACE reads, keeping one entry per CDR3 protein, no DNA. The sample totals approximately 150,000 distinct CDR3 sequences. The CDR3 consists of 16 residues. Germline assignment: CDR1 MNHEY and CDR2 SVGAGI. The chain joins TRBV6-5 to TRBJ2-7; TCRdb selects TRBD1, and the lack of DNA leaves this call unchecked. This TCR was sampled from a man aged 18 to 30 in good health. The sample was blood T cells: a sorted CD56 or NKG2C T cell subset, CD4+ or CD8+ T cells, or bulk PBMC T cells (not recorded which). The CDR3: CASSSGQLLRPYEQYF.